These 2 T cell receptor beta chains came from one sample sequenced in a study of cytomegalovirus exposure and HLA in healthy donors. Both 60 Vbeta primers and 13 Jbeta primers went into the PCR. Profiling relied on immunoSEQ multiplex PCR, and the TCRdb table lists in-frame clones only, not all of them. The data contain 200,000 to 300,000 clones, 82% of them seen just once; the ten biggest clones take up around 5.7%. The specimen was PBMCs. Every receptor here comes from a woman between 35 and 50 years old in good health and CMV-seropositive.

This clone was seen a single time. This CDR3 is also generated by other DNA sequences in the sample. CDR3 nucleotide sequence: TGTGCCAGCAGCGTCGGTACAGGGAGTTCCTACAATGAGCAGTTCTTC. Amino acid sequence: CASSVGTGSSYNEQFF. The chain employs TRBV9 and TRBJ2-1; possible D gene TRBD1, 6 bases. Germline lookup yields CDR1 SGDLS and CDR2 YYNGEE. Trimming took 2 bases from V and 1 from J, leaving 13 bases between them. The CDR3 runs to 16 residues.

This rearrangement joins TRBV6-5 to TRBJ2-2; 8 positions match TRBD1. V was pared by 6 bases and J by 5 bases, with 8 bases of the junction left unmatched. The CDR3 loop spans 15 amino acids. CDR1 MNHEY and CDR2 SVGAGI come from the germline V gene. The CDR3 nucleotides read TGTGCCAGCAGAGGTCAGGGGGCGTCTACCGGGGAGCTGTTTTTT. Translating gives CASRGQGASTGELFF.